This entry lists 26 T cell receptor beta chains sequenced from one sample in a study of shared clonotypes between healthy human individuals. Sequenced by immunoSEQ multiplex PCR; TCRdb stores in-frame clones only, minus some. Of fewer than 850,000 clones in the sample, roughly 87% were seen once. Material: memory CD8+ T cells from PBMCs. The subset here: CD45RO+ cells pooled with CCR7-negative TemRA cells. The receptors were gathered from a man between 18 and 35 years old in good health. Some clones in this sample may be carry-over from other donors' samples.

This chain connects TRBV7-6 to TRBJ1-4, with D possibly TRBD1 on 6 matching bases. There are 17 residues in the CDR3. The V gene's germline CDR1 is SGHVS and CDR2 FNYEAQ. V was shortened by 5 bases and J by 0 bases, with 16 bases between the two germline ends. The CDR3 DNA is TGTGCCAGCAGCCTAGGACAGCGCAAGACAACTAATGAAAAACTGTTTTTT. Protein sequence: CASSLGQRKTTNEKLFF.

This clone was observed a single time. V gene TRBV28 combines with J gene TRBJ2-7; D perhaps matches TRBD1 (5 bases). The CDR3 has 13 amino acids. V dropped 6 bases and J dropped 1 base, with 10 bases sitting between them. Germline loops: CDR1 MDHEN, CDR2 SYDVKM. CDR3 protein: CASRLDISYEQYF. In DNA, the CDR3 is TGTGCCAGCAGATTGGACATTTCCTACGAGCAGTACTTC.

This chain links TRBV5-4 with TRBJ2-3; no clear D. Germline values: CDR1 SGHNT, CDR2 YYREEE (reference sequence). V was trimmed by 2 bases and J by 4 bases, leaving 5 bases between them. CDR3 size: 12 residues. CDR3 coding DNA: TGTGCCAGCAGCTTCGGGTCAGATACGCAGTATTTT. Translated, it gives CASSFGSDTQYF.

The chain couples TRBV9 to TRBJ2-7; D ambiguous. V lost 3 bases and J 6 bases, leaving 16 bases between the germline ends. Germline V gene data show CDR1 as SGDLS and CDR2 as YYNGEE. The CDR3 extends over 14 amino acids. CDR3 sequence reads: CASSGTDQRSEQYF. For the CDR3, the DNA is TGTGCCAGCAGCGGGACGGACCAAAGGAGCGAGCAGTACTTC.

In regard to this clone: Other DNA sequences in the sample encode the same CDR3. V gene TRBV27 combines with J gene TRBJ2-1; D not certain. V shed 4 bases and J shed 2 bases, with 6 bases lying between them. CDR1 MNHEY and CDR2 SMNVEV come from the germline V gene (reference sequence). The CDR3 contains 13 residues. The CDR3 coding sequence is TGTGCCAGCAGTTCCTCTGCCTACAATGAGCAGTTCTTC. Translating gives CASSSSAYNEQFF.

The chain combines TRBV29-1 with TRBJ2-1; possibly TRBD2 for D (6 bases). Germline values: CDR1 SQVTM, CDR2 ANQGSEA. V lost 4 bases, J lost 10 bases, and 14 bases lay in between. This CDR3 is 12 amino acids long. CDR3 DNA: TGCAGCGTTGGGTGGGGGGTAGACGAGCAGTTCTTC. It yields the protein CSVGWGVDEQFF.

The V gene is TRBV5-1, the J gene TRBJ2-7; D gene uncertain. CDR1 and CDR2 (germline): SGHRS, YFSETQ. The CDR3 runs 16 residues. The V end was cut by 1 base, the J end by 0 bases, with 14 bases between. The CDR3 nucleotides are TGCGCCAGCAGCTTGTTTGCGGCAGACCGCTCCTACGAGCAGTACTTC. It codes for CASSLFAADRSYEQYF.

With respect to this clone: Other nucleotide sequences in the sample specify the same CDR3. The genes are TRBV9 and TRBJ1-1; the match to TRBD1 covers 7 bases. The V segment lost 4 bases and the J segment 1 base; nucleotides outside the gene matches: 1. The CDR3 extends over 13 amino acids. In germline, CDR1 is SGDLS, CDR2 YYNGEE. The CDR3 DNA is TGTGCCAGCAGCCAGGGGGGGAACACTGAAGCTTTCTTT. Protein: CASSQGGNTEAFF. The full variable domain, its missing parts supplied by reference TRBV9 and TRBJ1-1, is DSGVTQTPKHLITATGQRVTLRCSPRSGDLSVYWYQQSLDQGLQFLIQYYNGEERAKGNILERFSAQQFPDLHSELNLSSLELGDSALYFCASSQGGNTEAFFGQGTRLTVV.

The chain links TRBV6-4 to TRBJ1-1, with D uncertain. CDR1 is MRHNA and CDR2 is SNTAGT in the germline V gene. The CDR3 is made up of 12 amino acids. Trimming shortened V by 8 bases and J by 6 bases, and 13 bases separated the two germline ends. CDR3 DNA: TGTGCCAGCGACAAGCAGGTCGCTGAAGCTTTCTTT. It yields the protein CASDKQVAEAFF.

This sequence joins TRBV19 and TRBJ1-1; no clear D gene. Germline loops: CDR1 LNHDA, CDR2 SQIVND (reference sequence). The V end lost 3 bases, the J end lost 6 bases, and 11 bases lay between the germline ends. CDR3 length: 13 amino acids. CDR3: CASSISRQSEAFF. In DNA, the CDR3 is TGTGCCAGTAGTATCAGTCGGCAGTCTGAAGCTTTCTTT.

This chain connects TRBV7-9 to TRBJ1-1; D remains unclear. CDR3 length equals 15 residues. Deletions cut 5 bases from V and 6 bases from J, with 19 bases between. The germline V gene has CDR1 SEHNR and CDR2 FQNEAQ (reference sequence). The CDR3 spells CASSRGVEWVAEAFF. The CDR3 DNA sequence: TGTGCCAGCAGCCGGGGTGTCGAGTGGGTGGCTGAAGCTTTCTTT.

The chain employs TRBV5-1 and TRBJ2-2; D perhaps matches TRBD2 (7 bases). The CDR3 consists of 14 residues. Germline V gives CDR1 SGHRS, CDR2 YFSETQ. V was pared by 6 bases and J by 4 bases, with 13 bases between. The CDR3 loop reads CASNMRGGTGELFF. The CDR3, as DNA: TGCGCCAGCAACATGAGGGGGGGCACCGGGGAGCTGTTTTTT.

The chain combines TRBV14 with TRBJ2-5; 7 nucleotides agree with TRBD2. With V trimmed by 4 bases and J by 1 base, 3 bases remained unmatched. The germline V gene has CDR1 SGHDN and CDR2 FVKESK. The CDR3 extends over 14 amino acids. CDR3 protein: CASSPWTSQETQYF. DNA of the CDR3: TGTGCCAGCAGCCCCTGGACTAGCCAAGAGACCCAGTACTTC.

V and J are TRBV27 and TRBJ2-5; D is unresolved. Near its end, the DNA agrees better with TRBJ2-7, so the J call may be wrong. The CDR3 extends over 15 amino acids. Germline loops: CDR1 MNHEY, CDR2 SMNVEV (reference sequence). The CDR3 is CASSTHNTSSYEQYF. In DNA, the CDR3 is TGTGCCAGCAGTACTCACAACACAAGCTCCTACGAGCAGTACTTC.

The chain links TRBV19 to TRBJ1-2; D may be TRBD1 (5 bases). V lost 3 bases, J lost 7 bases, and 24 bases lay in between. CDR3 length equals 17 residues. Germline-derived CDR1 and CDR2 are LNHDA and SQIVND (reference sequence). As DNA, the CDR3 is TGTGCCAGTAGTATTAGTTCCTGGGACGGAAAAGTGTCTGGCTACACCTTC. Protein product: CASSISSWDGKVSGYTF.

The rearrangement uses TRBV7-9 and TRBJ1-1; the match to TRBD1 covers 8 bases. Germline-derived CDR1 and CDR2 are SEHNR and FQNEAQ (reference sequence). The CDR3 runs 14 residues. Losses at the gene ends were 7 bases for V and 1 base for J; bases not matched to a gene: 5. The CDR3 protein is CASNKDRANTEAFF. CDR3 in DNA: TGTGCCAGCAACAAGGACAGGGCGAACACTGAAGCTTTCTTT. The whole variable domain, remainder taken from reference TRBV7-9 and TRBJ1-1, is DTGVSQNPRHKITKRGQNVTFRCDPISEHNRLYWYRQTLGQGPEFLTYFQNEAQLEKSRLLSDRFSAERPKGSFSTLEIQRTEQGDSAMYLCASNKDRANTEAFFGQGTRLTVV.

This chain links TRBV5-6 with TRBJ1-5, with 7 bases that match TRBD1. This CDR3 spans 13 amino acids. Germline CDR1 SGHDT, CDR2 YYEEEE. Trimming cost V 4 bases and J 6 bases; bases outside gene matches: 4. The CDR3 reads CASSQGVGQPQHF. The DNA of the CDR3 is TGTGCCAGCAGCCAGGGGGTTGGTCAGCCCCAGCATTTT. Based on the CDR3 plus reference TRBV5-6 and TRBJ1-5, the full variable domain is DAGVTQSPTHLIKTRGQQVTLRCSPKSGHDTVSWYQQALGQGPQFIFQYYEEEERQRGNFPDRFSGHQFPNYSSELNVNALLLGDSALYLCASSQGVGQPQHFGDGTRLSIL.

The table lists this clone with a count of one. V usage is TRBV9 and J usage is TRBJ2-3, with D tentatively TRBD1 (6 bases). With 2 bases removed from V and 0 bases from J, the gap between germline ends came to 13 bases. The CDR3 is 16 residues long. Per germline, CDR1 SGDLS and CDR2 YYNGEE. The DNA for the CDR3 is TGTGCCAGCAGCGTGGAAAGGCAGGGGAGCACAGATACGCAGTATTTT. Its protein product is CASSVERQGSTDTQYF.

The J gene is TRBJ2-7, the V gene TRBV21-1; whether TRBD1, the table's D call, matches the DNA was not checked. TRBV21-1 is given as a pseudogene. This CDR3 region has 15 residues. The CDR3 DNA reads TGTGCCAGCAGCACCTACCGGGACAGAGCCTACGAGCAGTACTTC. Residues: CASSTYRDRAYEQYF.

The CDR3 is CASSFSGDDFYEQYF. The CDR3 DNA follows: TGTGCCAGCAGCTTCAGCGGGGACGATTTCTACGAGCAGTACTTC. The chain joins TRBV7-2 to TRBJ2-7; the match to TRBD2 covers 7 bases. In germline, CDR1 is SGHTA, CDR2 FQGNSA. CDR3 length: 15 amino acids. The J segment lost 3 bases and the V segment lost 3 bases, leaving 8 bases of the junction unmatched.

This chain links TRBV28 with TRBJ2-1; D is perhaps TRBD2 (5 bases). The V gene lost 5 bases and the J gene lost 2 bases, with 13 bases spanning the gap. Germline V CDR1 and CDR2: MDHEN, SYDVKM. The CDR3 runs to 15 residues. CDR3 DNA: TGTGCCAGCAGTCCTCTCGCTAGCACCTACAATGAGCAGTTCTTC. This encodes CASSPLASTYNEQFF.

The CDR3 spells CASSSQGNEQFF. CDR3 DNA: TGTGCCAGCAGTTCACAGGGGAATGAGCAGTTCTTC. The V and J genes are TRBV27 and TRBJ2-1; 7 nucleotides align to TRBD1. Germline-derived CDR1 and CDR2 are MNHEY and SMNVEV (reference sequence). V dropped 4 bases and J dropped 7; count of bases not matched to a gene: 1. This CDR3 region has 12 residues.

The V call is TRBV11-2, the J call TRBJ1-1, with 7 bases lining up with TRBD1. The CDR3 consists of 17 residues. The ends lost 3 bases at V and 0 bases at J; junction bases unmatched: 10. Looked up from germline, CDR1 is SGHAT and CDR2 is FQNNGV. Here the CDR3 DNA reads TGTGCCAGCAGCTTGTACGGCCAGGGGGTAATGAACACTGAAGCTTTCTTT. This codes for CASSLYGQGVMNTEAFF.

The chain has TRBV27 and TRBJ1-3; D call uncertain. Germline assignment: CDR1 MNHEY and CDR2 SMNVEV (reference sequence). Trimming stripped 0 bases from V and 4 bases from J, with 10 bases between. This CDR3 region has 15 residues. CDR3 sequence reads: CASSLSGPGGNTIYF. For the CDR3, the DNA is TGTGCCAGCAGTTTATCCGGCCCAGGAGGAAACACCATATATTTT.

The chain employs TRBV5-5 and TRBJ1-2, with 8 bases aligning to TRBD1. Germline V CDR1 and CDR2: SGHKS, YYEKEE (reference sequence). V gave up 2 bases and J gave up 2 bases; unmatched junction bases: 5. The CDR3 contains 15 residues. The CDR3 DNA sequence: TGTGCCAGCAGCTTTGTGTCAGGGGGCAACTATGGCTACACCTTC. This sequence encodes CASSFVSGGNYGYTF.

The gene calls are TRBV28 and TRBJ1-1; D unresolved. CDR1 is MDHEN, CDR2 SYDVKM, per germline. Trimming took off 2 bases at V and 3 bases at J, with 7 bases between the two ends. CDR3 length equals 13 residues. CDR3 residues: CASSLVRYTEAFF. The CDR3 region has the DNA TGTGCCAGCAGTTTAGTCAGATACACTGAAGCTTTCTTT.